The rows below give T cell receptor beta chains drawn from one sample of a study of OX40 agonist ivuxolimab in advanced cancers. Repertoires were generated with immunoSEQ multiplex PCR, while TCRdb's copy carries only in-frame clones and drops some. The sample lists almost 80,000 clones, roughly 86% occurring once. Sequences were derived from CD4+ or CD8+ T cells sorted from blood, sampled in a trial of the OX40 agonist ivuxolimab. The receptors were gathered from an adult with an advanced solid tumor such as melanoma, head and neck, liver or kidney cancer. The CDR3 runs from the conserved cysteine through the conserved F or W. The order of the fields is CDR3 length, V gene, D gene, J gene, clone size, CDR3 DNA, CDR3 protein. D genes are given only for firm matches. Not every row has a clone size; where given, it reads once, few, many or a size class.

len: 14
v_gene: TRBV9
d_gene: NA
j_gene: TRBJ2-3
abundance: NA
CDR3nt: TGTGCCAGCAGCGTAGGACAGATATCCGATACGCAGTATTTT
CDR3aa: CASSVGQISDTQYF

len: 11
v_gene: TRBV6-1
d_gene: NA
j_gene: TRBJ1-2
abundance: NA
CDR3nt: TGTGCCAGCAGTGAAGAGTCTGGCTACACCTTC
CDR3aa: CASSEESGYTF

len: 14
v_gene: TRBV18
d_gene: TRBD1
j_gene: TRBJ1-2
abundance: NA
CDR3nt: TGTGCCAGCTCACCAGGGGACAGCCTCTATGGCTACACCTTC
CDR3aa: CASSPGDSLYGYTF

len: 13
v_gene: TRBV19
d_gene: TRBD1
j_gene: TRBJ2-1
abundance: NA
CDR3nt: TGTGCCAGTAGCTATTCCTTGGGACAGGCCAACCTCTTC
CDR3aa: CASSYSLGQANLF

len: 12
v_gene: TRBV29-1
d_gene: TRBD1
j_gene: TRBJ1-2
abundance: NA
CDR3nt: TGCAGCGTCGACAGGGGGGGCTATGGCTACACCTTC
CDR3aa: CSVDRGGYGYTF

len: 15
v_gene: TRBV9
d_gene: NA
j_gene: TRBJ2-5
abundance: NA
CDR3nt: TGTGCCAGCAGCGTAGTTGGGACGGTCGGAGAGACCCAGTACTTC
CDR3aa: CASSVVGTVGETQYF

len: 15
v_gene: TRBV11-2
d_gene: NA
j_gene: TRBJ2-1
abundance: NA
CDR3nt: TGTGCCAGCAGCTTTATAACCGGGGGCAACAATGAGCAGTTCTTC
CDR3aa: CASSFITGGNNEQFF

len: 17
v_gene: TRBV5-5
d_gene: TRBD1
j_gene: TRBJ2-6
abundance: NA
CDR3nt: TGTGCCAGCAGGGGGGGACAGGGTTTAGCTGGGGCCAACGTCCTGACTTTC
CDR3aa: CASRGGQGLAGANVLTF

len: 14
v_gene: TRBV6-5
d_gene: TRBD1
j_gene: TRBJ2-7
abundance: few
CDR3nt: TGTGCCAGCAGTTACTCGAGACAGGGAATAGGGCAGTACTTC
CDR3aa: CASSYSRQGIGQYF

len: 13
v_gene: TRBV4-3
d_gene: NA
j_gene: TRBJ1-5
abundance: NA
CDR3nt: TGCGCCAGCAGGGCCACAGGGTCTGGGCCCCAGCATTTT
CDR3aa: CASRATGSGPQHF

len: 13
v_gene: TRBV7-2
d_gene: NA
j_gene: TRBJ1-1
abundance: once
CDR3nt: TGTGCCAGCAGCCCGAGGGGGTCGTTCCGAGCTTTCTTT
CDR3aa: CASSPRGSFRAFF

len: 16
v_gene: TRBV19
d_gene: TRBD2
j_gene: TRBJ2-1
abundance: NA
CDR3nt: TGTGCCAGTACCTTTATGCCAGCGGGGGGAAACAATGAGCAGTTCTTC
CDR3aa: CASTFMPAGGNNEQFF

len: 15
v_gene: TRBV5-1
d_gene: NA
j_gene: TRBJ1-5
abundance: NA
CDR3nt: TGCGCCAGCAGCTTCAACGGGGGATGGGATCAGCCCCAGCATTTT
CDR3aa: CASSFNGGWDQPQHF

len: 13
v_gene: TRBV19
d_gene: NA
j_gene: TRBJ2-5
abundance: NA
CDR3nt: TGTGCCAGTAACAGAGGGTGGCGAGAGACCCAGTACTTC
CDR3aa: CASNRGWRETQYF

len: 14
v_gene: TRBV6-5
d_gene: TRBD1
j_gene: TRBJ2-7
abundance: once
CDR3nt: TGTGCCAGCAGGACGATAAACAGGGGTTGGGAGCAGTACTTC
CDR3aa: CASRTINRGWEQYF

len: 13
v_gene: TRBV6-5
d_gene: TRBD1
j_gene: TRBJ2-5
abundance: NA
CDR3nt: TGTGCCAGCAATCGACAGGGAGTGGAGACCCAGTACTTC
CDR3aa: CASNRQGVETQYF

len: 14
v_gene: TRBV5-1
d_gene: NA
j_gene: TRBJ1-1
abundance: NA
CDR3nt: TGCGCCAGCAGCTTGGTTGGCAGGGAGACTGAAGCTTTCTTT
CDR3aa: CASSLVGRETEAFF

len: 13
v_gene: TRBV7-2
d_gene: TRBD1
j_gene: TRBJ2-7
abundance: few
CDR3nt: TGTGCCAGCAGCCCCGACAGGGACTACGAGCAGTACTTC
CDR3aa: CASSPDRDYEQYF

len: 13
v_gene: TRBV29-1
d_gene: NA
j_gene: TRBJ2-3
abundance: NA
CDR3nt: TGCAGCGTTGAAAAGGACGGCACAGATACGCAGTATTTT
CDR3aa: CSVEKDGTDTQYF

len: 14
v_gene: TRBV19
d_gene: TRBD1
j_gene: TRBJ1-2
abundance: NA
CDR3nt: TGTGCCAGTGGCTCGAAGGACAGGAACTATGGCTACACCTTC
CDR3aa: CASGSKDRNYGYTF

len: 16
v_gene: TRBV27
d_gene: NA
j_gene: TRBJ1-3
abundance: once
CDR3nt: TGTGCCAGCAGTCGGACGGCCAGAAGCTCTGGAAACACCATATATTTT
CDR3aa: CASSRTARSSGNTIYF

len: 16
v_gene: TRBV28
d_gene: NA
j_gene: TRBJ2-7
abundance: NA
CDR3nt: TGTGCCAGCAGTTTATTTCTCCGGGACAAGGTATACGAGCAGTACTTC
CDR3aa: CASSLFLRDKVYEQYF

len: 13
v_gene: TRBV25-1
d_gene: NA
j_gene: TRBJ2-7
abundance: NA
CDR3nt: TGTGCCAGCAGCCTGGGAGGTTTCTACGAGCAGTACTTC
CDR3aa: CASSLGGFYEQYF

len: 18
v_gene: TRBV7-2
d_gene: NA
j_gene: TRBJ1-2
abundance: NA
CDR3nt: TGTGCCAGCAGCTTCACTCGAGGGGGGACCGTAGGTAACTATGGCTACACCTTC
CDR3aa: CASSFTRGGTVGNYGYTF

len: 14
v_gene: TRBV7-6
d_gene: NA
j_gene: TRBJ1-4
abundance: NA
CDR3nt: TGTGCCAGCAGCGAATGGACAGAAGATGAAAAACTGTTTTTT
CDR3aa: CASSEWTEDEKLFF

len: 11
v_gene: TRBV20-1
d_gene: NA
j_gene: TRBJ1-1
abundance: NA
CDR3nt: TGCAGTGCCGCCCTCGGACAGACAGCTTTCTTT
CDR3aa: CSAALGQTAFF

len: 12
v_gene: TRBV29-1
d_gene: NA
j_gene: TRBJ2-5
abundance: few
CDR3nt: TGCAGCGGTGGACAGTTTGGAGAGACCCAGTACTTC
CDR3aa: CSGGQFGETQYF

len: 15
v_gene: TRBV4-3
d_gene: TRBD1
j_gene: TRBJ1-1
abundance: NA
CDR3nt: TGCGCCAGCAGCCCCCTAAACAGGGGGCGTGGGTGGGCTTTCTTT
CDR3aa: CASSPLNRGRGWAFF

len: 16
v_gene: TRBV6-5
d_gene: NA
j_gene: TRBJ2-1
abundance: NA
CDR3nt: TGTGCCAGCAGTTACACCGGATCGGGGTCCTACAATGAGCAGTTCTTC
CDR3aa: CASSYTGSGSYNEQFF

len: 15
v_gene: TRBV7-9
d_gene: TRBD1
j_gene: TRBJ2-3
abundance: NA
CDR3nt: TGTGCCAGCAGCACCGGGACAGGGAATTCAGATACGCAGTATTTT
CDR3aa: CASSTGTGNSDTQYF

len: 11
v_gene: TRBV2
d_gene: NA
j_gene: TRBJ2-7
abundance: once
CDR3nt: TGTGCCAGCATTAGCAACTACGAGCAGTACTTC
CDR3aa: CASISNYEQYF

len: 13
v_gene: TRBV5-1
d_gene: NA
j_gene: TRBJ1-1
abundance: once
CDR3nt: TGCGCCAGCAGCTTGGGGCCCGAGGGTGAAGCTTTCTTT
CDR3aa: CASSLGPEGEAFF

len: 14
v_gene: TRBV14
d_gene: NA
j_gene: TRBJ1-1
abundance: NA
CDR3nt: TGTGCCAGCAGCCTTGTTTTTGGTTACACTGAAGCTTTCTTT
CDR3aa: CASSLVFGYTEAFF

len: 14
v_gene: TRBV30
d_gene: NA
j_gene: TRBJ1-3
abundance: NA
CDR3nt: TGTGCCTGGAGTGTACCAGGGGCTGGAAACACCATATATTTT
CDR3aa: CAWSVPGAGNTIYF

len: 12
v_gene: TRBV2
d_gene: NA
j_gene: TRBJ2-7
abundance: NA
CDR3nt: TGTGCCAGCACGAGGGGATCCTACGAGCAGTACTTC
CDR3aa: CASTRGSYEQYF

len: 15
v_gene: TRBV19
d_gene: NA
j_gene: TRBJ2-1
abundance: NA
CDR3nt: TGTGCCAGTACCGATGGGGGGGGGCCGGGAAATGAGCAGTTCTTC
CDR3aa: CASTDGGGPGNEQFF

len: 15
v_gene: TRBV5-1
d_gene: NA
j_gene: TRBJ1-4
abundance: once
CDR3nt: TGCGCCAGCAGTTTGGGGGGTGAATTTGGGGAAAAACTGTTTTTT
CDR3aa: CASSLGGEFGEKLFF

len: 12
v_gene: TRBV6-6
d_gene: TRBD2
j_gene: TRBJ2-7
abundance: NA
CDR3nt: TGTGCCAGTGCGGGGGGGATCAGCGAGCAGTACTTC
CDR3aa: CASAGGISEQYF

len: 14
v_gene: TRBV19
d_gene: NA
j_gene: TRBJ1-4
abundance: NA
CDR3nt: TGTGCCAGTAGTTTGGCCTACAGAGAGGAAAAACTGTTTTTT
CDR3aa: CASSLAYREEKLFF

len: 13
v_gene: TRBV28
d_gene: NA
j_gene: TRBJ1-2
abundance: NA
CDR3nt: TGTGCCAGCAGTTTATCGGGTCCCTATGGCTACACCTTC
CDR3aa: CASSLSGPYGYTF

len: 14
v_gene: TRBV4-3
d_gene: NA
j_gene: TRBJ2-3
abundance: NA
CDR3nt: TGCGCCAGCAGCGAAAGGCTCCACACAGATACGCAGTATTTT
CDR3aa: CASSERLHTDTQYF

len: 14
v_gene: TRBV2
d_gene: TRBD1
j_gene: TRBJ1-3
abundance: few
CDR3nt: TGTGCCAGCAAGACAGGGCACTCTGGAAACACCATATATTTT
CDR3aa: CASKTGHSGNTIYF

len: 15
v_gene: TRBV7-9
d_gene: NA
j_gene: TRBJ2-1
abundance: NA
CDR3nt: TGTGCCAGCAGCTTCACGGACTTTTCCTACAATGAGCAGTTCTTC
CDR3aa: CASSFTDFSYNEQFF

len: 18
v_gene: TRBV4-2
d_gene: TRBD2
j_gene: TRBJ2-3
abundance: NA
CDR3nt: TGTGCCAGCAGCCGGGGACTAGCGGGAGAGGTGGGCACAGATACGCAGTATTTT
CDR3aa: CASSRGLAGEVGTDTQYF

len: 15
v_gene: TRBV27
d_gene: TRBD1
j_gene: TRBJ1-2
abundance: NA
CDR3nt: TGTGCCAGCAGTTTAAAGGGGGCGCCCCACAATGGCTACACCTTC
CDR3aa: CASSLKGAPHNGYTF

len: 16
v_gene: TRBV5-4
d_gene: NA
j_gene: TRBJ2-1
abundance: NA
CDR3nt: TGTGCCCTATCGCGGGCGGGGTCCTCCGTTTACAATGAGCAGTTCTTC
CDR3aa: CALSRAGSSVYNEQFF

len: 15
v_gene: TRBV19
d_gene: TRBD2
j_gene: TRBJ2-1
abundance: NA
CDR3nt: TGTGCCAGTACCTCCGGGACTACCCTTCTTAATGAGCAGTTCTTC
CDR3aa: CASTSGTTLLNEQFF

len: 16
v_gene: TRBV18
d_gene: NA
j_gene: TRBJ1-5
abundance: NA
CDR3nt: TGTGCCAGCTCGCCGACAGGCCCGGGGCGGAATCAGCCCCAGCATTTT
CDR3aa: CASSPTGPGRNQPQHF

len: 17
v_gene: TRBV28
d_gene: TRBD1
j_gene: TRBJ1-6
abundance: NA
CDR3nt: TGTGCCAGCAGTTTTTTCATCGAGGGGGCGCTTAATTCACCCCTCCACTTT
CDR3aa: CASSFFIEGALNSPLHF

len: 14
v_gene: TRBV5-1
d_gene: NA
j_gene: TRBJ1-1
abundance: NA
CDR3nt: TGCGCCAGCAGCTTGACGACCGTGAACACTGAAGCTTTCTTT
CDR3aa: CASSLTTVNTEAFF

len: 16
v_gene: TRBV7-2
d_gene: NA
j_gene: TRBJ2-2
abundance: NA
CDR3nt: TGTGCCAGCAGCTGGAGGGGCAGTTGGAACACCGGGGAGCTGTTTTTT
CDR3aa: CASSWRGSWNTGELFF

len: 14
v_gene: TRBV11-2
d_gene: NA
j_gene: TRBJ1-5
abundance: NA
CDR3nt: TGTGCCAGCAGCTTAGCGGGGTTTAAGCAGCCCCAGCATTTT
CDR3aa: CASSLAGFKQPQHF

len: 13
v_gene: TRBV10-3
d_gene: NA
j_gene: TRBJ1-2
abundance: once
CDR3nt: TGTGCCATCAGTGATCCCAGAAACTATGGCTACACCTTC
CDR3aa: CAISDPRNYGYTF